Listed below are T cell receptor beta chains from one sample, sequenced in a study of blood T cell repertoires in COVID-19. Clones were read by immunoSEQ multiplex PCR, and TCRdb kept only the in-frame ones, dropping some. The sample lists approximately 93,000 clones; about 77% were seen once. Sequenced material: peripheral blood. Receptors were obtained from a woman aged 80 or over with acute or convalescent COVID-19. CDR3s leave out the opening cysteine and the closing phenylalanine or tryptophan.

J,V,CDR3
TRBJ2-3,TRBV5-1,ASSPGSGEDTQY
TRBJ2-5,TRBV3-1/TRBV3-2,ASSQVDRYQETQY
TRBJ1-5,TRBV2,ASSPTSGVQPQH
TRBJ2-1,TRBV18,ASSLSGRASSNEQF
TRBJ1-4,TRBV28,ASSFGTTNEKLF
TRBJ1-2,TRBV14,ASSQDFLDRWGYGYT
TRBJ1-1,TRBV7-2,ASSLPTSEAF
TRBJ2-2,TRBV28,ASSTGVLVIGELF
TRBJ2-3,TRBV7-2,ASSLAGLADTQY
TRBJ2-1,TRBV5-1,ASSLRAFVDFYYNEQF
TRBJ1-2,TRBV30,AWSPGQSNYGYT
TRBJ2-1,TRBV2,ASSGTGGYEQF
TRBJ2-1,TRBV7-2,ASSLPQVLSGRWQF
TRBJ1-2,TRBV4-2,ASSPNQGAEYGYT
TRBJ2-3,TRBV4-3,ASSQGATSGYTDTQY
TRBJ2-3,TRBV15,ATSRRVAGGVDTQY
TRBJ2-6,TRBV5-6,ASSGSGTGANVLT
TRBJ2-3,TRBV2,ASSDYRDYSTDTQY
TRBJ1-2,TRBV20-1,SAAGQGYT
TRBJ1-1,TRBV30,AWDRLNTEAF
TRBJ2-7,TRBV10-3,AIRDGTSGEYSAYEQY
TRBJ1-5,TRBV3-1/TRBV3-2,ASSQGGSRGDQPQH
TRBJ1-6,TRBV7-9,ASSPRQGGNSPLH
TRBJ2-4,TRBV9,ASSVGGMDIQY
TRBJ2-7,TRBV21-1,ASSNLPAQTPYEQY
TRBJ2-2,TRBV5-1,ASSLGNSGTGELF
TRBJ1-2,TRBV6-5,ASSWADRAGYGYT
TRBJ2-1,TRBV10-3,AISAGWGGNEQF
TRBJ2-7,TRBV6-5,ASGTGAGGEQY
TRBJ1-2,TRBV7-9,ASSFGTGADGYT
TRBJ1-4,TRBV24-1,ATSDGGQGVFGEKLF
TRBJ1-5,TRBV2,ASSYRENQPQH
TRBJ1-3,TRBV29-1,SVERPGQGRNTIY
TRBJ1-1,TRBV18,ASSPRVGGQNTEAF
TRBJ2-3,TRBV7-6,ASSLTRDTQY
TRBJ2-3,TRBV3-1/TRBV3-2,ASSQEALAGGDTQY
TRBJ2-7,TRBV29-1,SVEDTGGREQY
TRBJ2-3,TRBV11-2,ASSLGGLPHTDTQY
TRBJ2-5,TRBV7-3,ASSLGGSQETQY
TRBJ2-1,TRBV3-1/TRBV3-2,ASSLTSGAYNEQF
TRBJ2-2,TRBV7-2,ASSFLAANTGELF
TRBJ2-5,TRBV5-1,ASSDGQGAGETQY
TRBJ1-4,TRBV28,ASSPSYRDTNEKLF
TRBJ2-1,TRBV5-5,ASSLGQGPWNEQF
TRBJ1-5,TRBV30,AWSVRGNLQPQH
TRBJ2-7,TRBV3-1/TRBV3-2,ASSQDRPGSYEQY
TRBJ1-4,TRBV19,ASSSLGAVNEKLF
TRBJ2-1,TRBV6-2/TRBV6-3,ASSYALRGGFNEQF